The 19 T cell receptor beta chains presented below share a single source sample, sequenced in a study of regulatory T cells. Study results and limitations: Hydrophobic residues at CDR3 positions 6 and 7 were enriched in conventional CD4+ T cells of CD3G-deficient patients.

Primers: 52 TRBV forward and 13 TRBJ reverse. Assay: immunoSEQ multiplex PCR; the TCRdb copy retains only in-frame clones and omits some. The data contain over 20,000 clones, approximately 90% of them seen just once; the ten biggest clones take up about 1.3%. What these receptors recognize is not known. Sequenced material: conventional CD4+ T cells sorted from blood. These receptors were collected from a child under 18 with CD3G deficiency.

This clone showed up just once. The CDR3 nucleotides are TGTGCCGGAAGGGGCAGGGAGGGCACTGAAGCTTTCTTT. Its translation is CAGRGREGTEAFF. The genes are TRBV6-1 and TRBJ1-1, with D maybe TRBD1 (5 bases). The CDR3 is 13 residues long. Trimming removed 11 bases at V and 4 bases at J, with 17 bases between. Germline V gene lookup returns CDR1 MNHNS and CDR2 SASEGT.

V and J are TRBV28 and TRBJ1-1; D is undetermined. Deletions cut 2 bases from V and 1 base from J, with 5 bases between. Germline assignment: CDR1 MDHEN and CDR2 SYDVKM. This CDR3 is built from 13 residues. The CDR3 nucleotides read TGTGCCAGCAGTTTACCAGGGAACACTGAAGCTTTCTTT. Protein: CASSLPGNTEAFF. Using reference TRBV28 and TRBJ1-1 for the parts outside the CDR3, the full variable domain is DVKVTQSSRYLVKRTGEKVFLECVQDMDHENMFWYRQDPGLGLRLIYFSYDVKMKEKGDIPEGYSVSREKKERFSLILESASTNQTSMYLCASSLPGNTEAFFGQGTRLTVV.

This chain links TRBV5-3 with TRBJ1-4, with TRBD1 identical over 10 bases. TRBV5-3 is an ORF for which the function is uncertain. This CDR3 is 16 amino acids long. After removal of 4 bases from V and 6 bases from J, the junction contained 9 bases not matched to a gene. As DNA, the CDR3 is TGTGCCAGAAGCCGACGACAGGGGGCATTGGATGAAAAACTGTTTTTT. This codes for CARSRRQGALDEKLFF.

The V call is TRBV5-1, the J call TRBJ2-1; D unresolved. CDR3 size: 15 residues. Trimming pared 0 bases from V and 3 bases from J, leaving 10 bases between. Germline CDR1 reads SGHRS; CDR2 reads YFSETQ. The CDR3 nucleotides read TGCGCCAGCAGCTTGGTGGCGGATGTCTACAATGAGCAGTTCTTC. Translation gives CASSLVADVYNEQFF.

The gene calls are TRBV7-8 and TRBJ2-5; TRBD2 agrees at 10 bases. Germline V CDR1 and CDR2: SGHVS, FQNEAQ. The V gene end was trimmed by 4 bases and the J gene end by 4 bases; junction bases not matched to a gene: 15. The CDR3 covers 18 residues. CDR3 nucleotides: TGTGCCAGCAGCTCTGCCAGAAGGGCTAGCGGGAGTGGAGAGACCCAGTACTTC. Residues: CASSSARRASGSGETQYF.

The chain is built from TRBV28 and TRBJ1-6, with unresolved D. This CDR3 contains 13 residues. Germline lookup yields CDR1 MDHEN and CDR2 SYDVKM. With 6 bases removed from V and 10 bases from J, the gap between germline ends came to 13 bases. The chain's CDR3 is CASSQSGRSPLHF. The CDR3 DNA follows: TGTGCCAGCAGCCAGTCGGGGAGGTCACCCCTCCACTTT.

The chain uses TRBV5-1 and TRBJ2-1, with D uncertain. This CDR3 is 15 amino acids long. Germline CDR1 and CDR2: SGHRS and YFSETQ. V gave up 2 bases and J gave up 1 base, with 10 bases separating them. CDR3 protein: CASSFLSASYNEQFF. CDR3 sequence (DNA): TGCGCCAGCAGCTTTCTGAGCGCGTCCTACAATGAGCAGTTCTTC.

V is TRBV6-1 and J is TRBJ1-1; D gene unclear. Trimming took off 1 base at V and 0 bases at J, with 9 bases between the two ends. This CDR3 is 15 amino acids long. The germline V gene has CDR1 MNHNS and CDR2 SASEGT. This CDR3 is CASSEVRALNTEAFF. CDR3 sequence (DNA): TGTGCCAGCAGTGAAGTTAGGGCCCTGAACACTGAAGCTTTCTTT.

The chain uses TRBV7-9 and TRBJ2-1; TRBD2 matches at 8 bases. The CDR3 extends over 12 amino acids. Germline loops: CDR1 SEHNR, CDR2 FQNEAQ (reference sequence). The J segment lost 6 bases and the V segment lost 9 bases, leaving 4 bases of the junction unmatched. The CDR3 nucleotides read TGTGCCAGTAAGGCGGGGGGCAATGAGCAGTTCTTC. This encodes CASKAGGNEQFF.

The V call is TRBV6-1, the J call TRBJ2-6; 7 positions match TRBD1. The germline gives CDR1 MNHNS, CDR2 SASEGT. The CDR3 has 16 residues. The junction had 6 bases not matched to a gene; V was cut back by 7 bases and J by 0 bases. This chain's CDR3 is CASNDRVDSGANVLTF. CDR3 in DNA: TGTGCCAGCAATGACAGGGTAGACTCTGGGGCCAACGTCCTGACTTTC.

This clone was seen just once. This chain joins TRBV6-6 and TRBJ2-3; TRBD2 might be the D (6 bases). The V end lost 2 bases, the J end lost 8 bases, and 14 bases lay between the germline ends. Per germline, CDR1 MNHNY and CDR2 SVGAGI (reference sequence). The CDR3 sequence is 14 residues long. CDR3 amino acids: CASSYEGRGSTQYF. In nucleotides, the CDR3 is TGTGCCAGCAGTTACGAGGGTCGGGGGTCTACGCAGTATTTT.

This clone was seen only a few times. V usage is TRBV28 and J usage is TRBJ2-5; a weak D match, TRBD1 (5 bases). CDR3 size: 15 residues. CDR1 is MDHEN, CDR2 SYDVKM, per germline. Trimming cost V 5 bases and J 4 bases, with 17 bases left between them. The CDR3 DNA follows: TGTGCCAGCAGTGCCGCGTGGGGCGGTGGAGAGACCCAGTACTTC. Residues: CASSAAWGGGETQYF.

The chain carries TRBV7-9 and TRBJ2-7; the D is unclear. CDR1 is SEHNR, CDR2 FQNEAQ, per germline (reference sequence). Trimming pared 2 bases from V and 5 bases from J, leaving 7 bases between. The CDR3 extends over 12 amino acids. The chain's CDR3 is CASSLTGDEQYF. CDR3 coding DNA: TGTGCCAGCAGCTTAACTGGGGACGAGCAGTACTTC. Complete variable domain (other parts from reference TRBV7-9 and TRBJ2-7): DTGVSQNPRHKITKRGQNVTFRCDPISEHNRLYWYRQTLGQGPEFLTYFQNEAQLEKSRLLSDRFSAERPKGSFSTLEIQRTEQGDSAMYLCASSLTGDEQYFGPGTRLTVT.

The J gene is TRBJ1-5, the V gene TRBV28; 7 bases agree with TRBD1. Germline values: CDR1 MDHEN, CDR2 SYDVKM. The CDR3 length is 15 residues. V shed 3 bases, J shed 6 bases, and the junction held 8 bases outside the gene matches. In DNA, the CDR3 is TGTGCCAGCAGTTTGGACAGGCGGCCTACTCAGCCCCAGCATTTT. Translated: CASSLDRRPTQPQHF.

V gene TRBV7-9 combines with J gene TRBJ2-5; D possibly corresponds to TRBD2 (8 bases). The CDR3 sequence is 18 residues long. Trimming stripped 5 bases from V and 0 bases from J, with 22 bases between. From germline, CDR1 is SEHNR and CDR2 FQNEAQ (reference sequence). The CDR3 spells CASSPGGSSGSYQETQYF. CDR3 sequence (DNA): TGTGCCAGCAGCCCAGGGGGGTCTAGCGGGTCGTACCAAGAGACCCAGTACTTC.

This clone was seen just once. The chain has TRBV5-1 and TRBJ2-1, with D hard to call. From germline, CDR1 is SGHRS and CDR2 YFSETQ. CDR3 length: 16 amino acids. V lost 0 bases and J 0 bases, leaving 10 bases between the germline ends. The CDR3 spells CASSLEASSSYNEQFF. In nucleotides, the CDR3 is TGCGCCAGCAGCTTGGAAGCGTCGAGCTCCTACAATGAGCAGTTCTTC.

The chain has TRBV7-9 and TRBJ1-1; no definite D call. The CDR3 sequence is 13 residues long. Germline V lookup: CDR1 SEHNR, CDR2 FQNEAQ (reference sequence). Deletions cut 2 bases from V and 3 bases from J, with 7 bases between. CDR3: CASSLRRDTEAFF. The CDR3 bases are TGTGCCAGCAGCTTAAGGAGGGACACTGAAGCTTTCTTT.

The rearrangement links TRBV5-1 to TRBJ2-2; 10 nucleotides line up with TRBD2. The germline V gene encodes CDR1 SGHRS and CDR2 YFSETQ. Trimming at V came to 2 bases and at J to 6 bases, leaving 4 bases not matched to a gene. The CDR3 sequence is 15 residues long. The CDR3 sequence: CASSLLAGGSGELFF. In nucleotides, the CDR3 is TGCGCCAGCAGCTTATTAGCGGGAGGCTCCGGGGAGCTGTTTTTT. Full variable domain (missing parts from reference TRBV5-1 and TRBJ2-2): KAGVTQTPRYLIKTRGQQVTLSCSPISGHRSVSWYQQTPGQGLQFLFEYFSETQRNKGNFPGRFSGRQFSNSRSEMNVSTLELGDSALYLCASSLLAGGSGELFFGEGSRLTVL.

The CDR3 loop is CASSLEGNEQFF. CDR3 bases: TGCGCCAGCAGCTTGGAAGGAAATGAGCAGTTCTTC. The chain employs TRBV5-1 and TRBJ2-1; D unresolved. The V gene's germline CDR1 is SGHRS and CDR2 YFSETQ. V shed 0 bases and J shed 7 bases, with 5 bases lying between them. This CDR3 comprises 12 residues.